This is a list of T cell receptor beta chains from one sample in a study of cytomegalovirus exposure and HLA in healthy donors. Clones were sequenced by immunoSEQ multiplex PCR, and TCRdb holds only the in-frame ones, with some missing. This sample has under 200,000 clones; roughly 79% occur once, and the top ten carry 2% to 2.5%. The sequencing sample was made of PBMCs. The receptor set was obtained from a woman between 25 and 40 years old in good health and CMV-seropositive. Both conserved end residues are part of each CDR3.

>TRBJ2-1|14|TRBV19
CASRFGAQGDEQFF
>TRBJ1-1|14|TRBV10-3
CAIRTGTGVAEAFF
>TRBJ1-6|14|TRBV4-1
CASSQSGGDSPLHF
>TRBJ2-3|16|TRBV5-1
CASSLARGAGTDTQYF
>TRBJ2-7|14|TRBV6-5
CASSYSRVGYEQYF
>TRBJ2-7|16|TRBV9
CASTIGLREIFCEQYF
>TRBJ1-1|13|TRBV7-2
CASSLVQGTEAFF
>TRBJ1-1|15|TRBV6-5
CASSYGGPISTEAFF
>TRBJ2-2|14|TRBV9
CASSSDRDTGELFF
>TRBJ2-7|18|TRBV7-2
CASSLGLLGTGVSYEQYF
>TRBJ2-5|16|TRBV2
CASSDTAGGLGETQYF
>TRBJ1-5|16|TRBV7-9
CASSLIVDRPNQPQHF
>TRBJ2-2|13|TRBV6-7
CASRRWPTGELFF
>TRBJ1-1|13|TRBV10-3
CAVRQGLNTEAFF
>TRBJ1-3|17|TRBV9
CASSAPRGILSGNTIYF
>TRBJ2-7|14|TRBV30
CAWITGTGMDEQYF
>TRBJ2-7|15|TRBV7-2
CASSREGGFSYEQYF
>TRBJ2-7|14|TRBV7-2
CASSLAQGAGEQYF
>TRBJ1-2|18|TRBV12-5
CASGLGGRQTSVNYGYTF
>TRBJ1-2|15|TRBV7-9
CSSSLESGLLYGYTF
>TRBJ1-2|15|TRBV5-8
CASSLLTGGHYGYTF
>TRBJ2-1|17|TRBV14
CASSQGLSQVDYNEQFF
>TRBJ1-5|13|TRBV30
CAWSGLVAQPQHF
>TRBJ1-5|12|TRBV28
CAVQETNQPQHF
>TRBJ1-1|14|TRBV29-1
CSVYDRTGGTEAFF
>TRBJ1-1|12|TRBV6-5
CASSYSSSEAFF
>TRBJ2-5|15|TRBV11-3
CASSPQTGGEETQYF
>TRBJ1-1|11|TRBV5-6
CASSLGLEAFF
>TRBJ2-5|17|TRBV13
CASSLGQWRGRGETQYF
>TRBJ1-1|15|TRBV16
CASSQVQVPSSEAFF
>TRBJ2-2|17|TRBV7-2
CASRVDRLGDLTGELFF
>TRBJ2-6|18|TRBV19
CASNSPGQVNSGANVLTF
>TRBJ2-1|15|TRBV30
CAWNAGQIRYNEQFF
>TRBJ2-5|16|TRBV6-5
CASSYFRTGEEETQYF
>TRBJ2-1|18|TRBV27
CASSQHIGQGAAYNEQFF
>TRBJ2-1|13|TRBV19
CASSGHRYNEQFF
>.|15|TRBV6-5
CASSYSWGDSYEQYF
>TRBJ1-3|15|TRBV19
CASSVQGLLGNTIYF
>TRBJ2-1|18|TRBV9
CASSVGTSGDPFTNEQFF
>TRBJ1-5|16|TRBV19
CASSRTGGVIGQPQHF
>TRBJ2-7|14|TRBV14
CASSQAGSPYEQYF
>TRBJ2-3|18|TRBV9
CASSVRDRVLLGTDTQYF
>TRBJ1-4|15|TRBV29-1
CSVLGFWRANEKLFF
>TRBJ2-3|19|TRBV5-1
CASSLGGLAGVRSTDTQYF
>TRBJ1-1|16|TRBV7-6
CASSLGRGPGDTEAFF
>TRBJ1-1|10|TRBV29-1
CSAGQFEAFF
>TRBJ1-2|12|TRBV11-2
CASSLGRDGYTF
>TRBJ1-2|14|TRBV5-1
CASSPNRGWDGYTF
>TRBJ1-1|12|TRBV7-9
CASSLSSAEAFF